This T cell receptor (beta chain) was recovered during a study of shared clonotypes between healthy human individuals (dated by TCRdb to the early 2020s). Describing the broader study: The cohort included a few men and two women between 18 and 49 years of age. For each donor, three plates each were used for CD4 naive and CD4 memory, two plates were used for CD8 naive, and one plate was used for CD8 memory. Blood TCR repertoires of about 5 healthy adults were deeply sequenced to estimate repertoire size and the extent of clonotype sharing between individuals. To increase sequencing depth and limit assay-specific biases, different laboratories used diverse techniques to prepare libraries and sequence TCR repertoires. Leukapheresis yielded between about 0.9 and 9 billion PBMCs per donor.

The CDR3 spans 16 residues, from the cysteine through the phenylalanine. Here the CDR3 DNA is all that survives: 48 bases in frame from base 1. Note on this clone: There is no known antigen for this receptor. It has no much larger one-base neighbor in the sample; base qualities were not kept.

CD8 naive samples consisted of CD45RO-negative cells that were positively selected for CCR7, yielding a CD45RA+CCR7+ population without TemRA cells. Healthy HIV-negative adults with no recently reported acute infections or vaccinations were included as donors. Only Caucasian adults living in Nashville, Tennessee, USA were represented among the donors. After blood collection by leukapheresis, PBMCs were isolated using Ficoll-Histopaque density gradient centrifugation and then cryopreserved in the vapor phase of liquid nitrogen. Analytical flow cytometry was used to check the purity and quantity of every magnetically sorted T cell population. From each sorted fraction, genomic DNA was isolated and quantified by UV absorbance on a Nanodrop 2000c. Study-wide conclusions, independent of this receptor: Because the study included only a small number of donors, the genetic and exposure-history diversity represented was limited. Naive subsets generally had larger estimated clonotype richness than memory subsets. Based on pairwise subsampling, the degree of clonotype sharing among donors was expected to be affected by sequencing depth. Sampling was limited to blood, and TCR repertoires in tissue likely differ from TCR repertoires in blood. Compared with non-shared clonotypes, clonotypes shared by all four sorted-subset donors had higher generation probabilities. About 5% of naive CD4, 3.5% of naive CD8, roughly 2.4% of memory CD4, and less than 0.45% of memory CD8 clonotypes were shared across several donors. Even with the large sequencing depth, rarefaction of the sorted-subset datasets indicated that sequencing was incomplete.

TCR CDR3 regions were amplified from genomic DNA by multiplex PCR using the deep immunoSEQ assay. Extracted genomic DNA from each cell subset was distributed evenly across all wells of several immunoSEQ 96-well plates, and each plate was treated as a replicate. For sorted subsets, each replicate PCR was loaded with about 200 ng genomic DNA, equivalent to some 27,000 T cell genomes. Purified libraries were measured with a Qubit 3.0 fluorometer, size-checked on a Bioanalyzer 2100, and measured again with the KAPA Library Quantification kit. Each immunoSEQ 96-well plate was sequenced on its own single-read 150-cycle Illumina NextSeq 550 flow cell. In the source study's methods: The immunoSEQ output contained only junctional sequences without quality scores, so filtering could not match that applied to full-length reads. To assign V/J genes and CDR3, sequences were annotated using PyIR, a Python wrapper for IgBLAST v1.9, with IMGT germline references. Reads were filtered out if the reads had weak V/J assignments (E-value above 1e-6), no CDR3, stop codons, out-of-frame junctions, or ambiguous translated residues. V3J clonotypes were defined by identical inferred V gene, J gene, and CDR3 amino acid sequence. Percentage overlap between repertoires was calculated by dividing the number of shared unique clonotypes by the size of the smaller repertoire. Richness of each repertoire was evaluated using RTK rarefaction, the Chao1 estimator, and Recon v2.1 estimates of unobserved clonotypes. Generation probabilities were computed with OLGA for all TCRbeta clonotypes obtained by the gDNA method from several donors. Sourced from immuneACCESS, this table was stored by TCRdb with only in-frame sequences that have V and J called. A share of the clones is absent; for the studies checked, an unresolved V gene accounts for under half, and the remainder has no known explanation. That table gives V, J and clone size, and the DNA gave D and trimming. Within this sample are about 750,000 clones, with over 90% of them counted one time only. The top ten clonotypes cover around 24% of the sample.

Material: naive CD8+ T cells sorted from blood. This specimen's cell subset or site label, interpreted: CD45RA+CCR7+. The V and J genes are TRBV21-1 and TRBJ2-7; TRBD1 is taken as the D call from the table, unchecked against the DNA. TRBV21-1 is assigned pseudogene status. This receptor was obtained from a man aged 30 to 45 in good health. In nucleotides, the sequence is TGTGCCAGCAGCACAGACAGGCGCTACTTCCCCTACGAGCAGTACTTC. Translated, this gives CASSTDRRYFPYEQYF.